Listed here are 10 T cell receptor beta chains from one sample, sequenced in a study of shared clonotypes between healthy human individuals. CD45RO-negative, CCR7-positively selected cells formed the naive CD8 fraction, excluding terminally differentiated effector memory CD45RA+ cells. Repertoires were generated with immunoSEQ multiplex PCR, while TCRdb's copy carries only in-frame clones and drops some. The sample records about 590,000 clones, roughly 95% being singletons. The sequencing input was naive CD8+ T cells sorted from blood. These TCRs come from a woman younger than 45 in good health.

V and J are TRBV6-5 and TRBJ2-3; no clear D. The CDR3 is made up of 15 amino acids. The germline gives CDR1 MNHEY, CDR2 SVGAGI. Trimming took off 6 bases at V and 2 bases at J, with 15 bases between the two ends. The CDR3 bases are TGTGCCAGCAGAAAACTTGGGGTTTTCACAGATACGCAGTATTTT. Translated, it gives CASRKLGVFTDTQYF.

The rearrangement uses TRBV7-9 and TRBJ1-2, with a possible D match to TRBD1 (6 bases). Germline values: CDR1 SEHNR, CDR2 FQNEAQ (reference sequence). V was clipped by 5 bases and J by 8 bases, with 12 bases between them. The CDR3 extends over 12 amino acids. CDR3 in amino acids: CASSTTGPGYTF. The CDR3 region has the DNA TGTGCCAGCAGCACAACAGGGCCCGGCTACACCTTC.

The chain recombines TRBV6-5 with TRBJ1-2; D might be TRBD1 (5 bases). Between the trimmed V and J ends, which lost 4 bases and 1 base, there was a span of 13 bases. This CDR3 contains 15 residues. The germline CDR1 and CDR2 sequences are MNHEY and SVGAGI. CDR3 loop: CASSSTAPFNYGYTF. DNA for the CDR3: TGTGCCAGCAGTTCGACAGCCCCATTTAACTATGGCTACACCTTC.

The CDR3 DNA reads TGTGCCAGTAGTATGGTTGGGAATAACTATGGCTACACCTTC. Protein sequence: CASSMVGNNYGYTF. The chain combines TRBV19 with TRBJ1-2, with D hard to call. The length of the CDR3 is 14 residues. Germline CDR1 LNHDA, CDR2 SQIVND (reference sequence). V lost 3 bases and J 1 base, leaving 9 bases between the germline ends.

This chain connects TRBV2 to TRBJ2-7, with TRBD1 identical over 7 bases. Germline V gives CDR1 SNHLY, CDR2 FYNNEI. V lost 11 bases to trimming and J lost 0 bases; unmatched junction nucleotides: 10. The CDR3 loop spans 14 amino acids. In nucleotides, the CDR3 is TGTGCCGCCCTAGGGGGCTTCAGCTCCTACGAGCAGTACTTC. This translates into CAALGGFSSYEQYF.

The chain carries TRBV5-1 and TRBJ2-2; D unclear. The CDR3 consists of 11 residues. Between the trimmed V and J ends, which lost 7 bases and 8 bases, there was a span of 9 bases. In germline, CDR1 is SGHRS, CDR2 YFSETQ. The DNA of the CDR3 is TGCGCCAGCGCAAGTATGGGGGAGCTGTTTTTT. This sequence encodes CASASMGELFF.

The V call is TRBV6-6, the J call TRBJ2-7, with 10 bases that match TRBD1. The CDR3 is 13 amino acids. V lost 11 bases and J lost 4; bases outside the gene matches: 8. The germline V gene encodes CDR1 MNHNY and CDR2 SVGAGI (reference sequence). CDR3 nucleotide sequence: TGTGCCTCGACAGGGGGCAATATTTACGAGCAGTACTTC. Its translation: CASTGGNIYEQYF.

In DNA form, the CDR3 reads TGTGCCAGCAGTCCTCGGGACAGGGGAAATCAGCCCCAGCATTTT. Translated, it gives CASSPRDRGNQPQHF. V is TRBV28 and J is TRBJ1-5, with 10 bases lining up with TRBD1. Per germline, CDR1 MDHEN and CDR2 SYDVKM. J lost 4 bases, V lost 5 bases, and 5 bases had no gene match. The CDR3 is 15 amino acids.

This chain links TRBV5-1 with TRBJ1-1; D unclear. The CDR3 totals 11 residues. Trimming took 3 bases from V and 4 from J, leaving 4 bases between them. The germline gives CDR1 SGHRS, CDR2 YFSETQ. Here the CDR3 reads CASSYGTEAFF. DNA for the CDR3: TGCGCCAGCAGCTACGGCACTGAAGCTTTCTTT.

The CDR3 reads CASSIGRHGELFF. As DNA, the CDR3 is TGTGCCAGCAGTATCGGACGGCACGGGGAGCTGTTTTTT. The genes are TRBV28 and TRBJ2-2; D uncertain. The germline V gene encodes CDR1 MDHEN and CDR2 SYDVKM. Trimming pared 5 bases from V and 7 bases from J, leaving 11 bases between. The CDR3 sequence is 13 residues long.